This is a list of T cell receptor beta chains from one sample in a study of cytomegalovirus exposure and HLA in healthy donors. Assay used: immunoSEQ multiplex PCR; TCRdb lists only in-frame clones, some missing. The table shows about 82,000 clones, with about 92% occurring only once. Source material: PBMCs. Receptors were obtained from a young man in good health and CMV-seronegative. Each CDR3 is given with its conserved first and last residue. A D gene is named only where the DNA matches it firmly. Where a row states a size, it is once, few, many or the class of an expanded clone; other rows omit it.

d_gene,j_gene,abundance,v_gene,len,CDR3aa,CDR3nt
.,TRBJ1-1,.,TRBV10-3,14,CAISEEDGITEAFF,TGTGCCATCAGTGAGGAAGACGGGATCACTGAAGCTTTCTTT
.,TRBJ1-1,.,TRBV5-1,14,CASSLDRVYTEAFF,TGCGCCAGCAGCTTGGACAGGGTTTACACTGAAGCTTTCTTT
.,TRBJ2-1,.,TRBV5-1,16,CASSLVSGAYYNEQFF,TGCGCCAGCAGCTTGGTGTCGGGAGCGTACTACAATGAGCAGTTCTTC
.,TRBJ1-1,.,TRBV29-1,13,CSVDELRNTEAFF,TGCAGCGTTGACGAACTACGGAACACTGAAGCTTTCTTT
TRBD1,TRBJ1-2,.,TRBV25-1,13,CASSYRGGGGYTF,TGTGCCAGCTCCTACAGGGGTGGGGGTGGCTACACCTTC
TRBD1,TRBJ1-6,.,TRBV6-1,19,CASSVRTGTPNSYNSPLHF,TGTGCCAGCAGTGTCAGGACAGGGACCCCTAACTCCTATAATTCACCCCTCCACTTT
.,TRBJ2-3,.,TRBV4-1,14,CASRLGAGTDTQYF,TGCGCCAGCAGGTTAGGGGCAGGCACAGATACGCAGTATTTT
.,TRBJ2-4,.,TRBV18,18,CASSSATRAPRAKNIQYF,TGTGCCAGCTCATCCGCGACGCGGGCCCCGCGAGCCAAAAACATTCAGTACTTC
.,TRBJ2-5,.,TRBV7-9,15,CASSLGTDSRETQYF,TGTGCCAGCAGCTTAGGGACAGACAGCAGGGAGACCCAGTACTTC
TRBD1,TRBJ1-1,once,TRBV5-1,17,CASSLVGQGASNTEAFF,TGCGCCAGCAGCTTGGTAGGACAGGGGGCGAGTAACACTGAAGCTTTCTTT
TRBD1,TRBJ1-1,.,TRBV15,16,CATSRGDRGRGTEAFF,TGTGCCACCAGCAGAGGTGACAGGGGGCGCGGCACTGAAGCTTTCTTT
TRBD1,TRBJ1-1,.,TRBV6-6,15,CASSYPGQGNTEAFF,TGTGCCAGCAGTTACCCGGGACAGGGAAACACTGAAGCTTTCTTT
TRBD2,TRBJ2-3,.,TRBV18,18,CASSPPGLASWGADTQYF,TGTGCCAGCTCACCGCCGGGACTAGCGAGTTGGGGCGCAGATACGCAGTATTTT
.,TRBJ2-1,.,TRBV4-3,13,CASSQALAYEQFF,TGCGCCAGCAGCCAAGCCTTAGCATATGAGCAGTTCTTC
.,TRBJ1-4,.,TRBV15,18,CATSRDRGQSATNEKLFF,TGTGCCACCAGCAGAGATAGGGGTCAATCCGCAACTAATGAAAAACTGTTTTTT
.,TRBJ2-7,once,TRBV6-6,12,CASSHPVGEQYF,TGTGCCAGCAGCCACCCCGTCGGCGAGCAGTACTTC
.,TRBJ1-2,.,TRBV29-1,12,CSVEGAGGAYTF,TGCAGCGTTGAAGGGGCGGGGGGCGCCTACACCTTC
.,TRBJ1-2,.,TRBV5-8,13,CASSLGRDYGYTF,TGTGCCAGCAGCTTGGGCAGGGACTATGGCTACACCTTC
TRBD2,TRBJ2-1,.,TRBV5-1,16,CASSSALAGVGNEQFF,TGCGCCAGCAGCTCCGCTCTAGCGGGGGTTGGTAATGAGCAGTTCTTC
.,TRBJ1-1,.,TRBV11-2,15,CASSSFGRGRTEAFF,TGTGCCAGCAGCTCCTTCGGCAGGGGCAGGACTGAAGCTTTCTTT
.,TRBJ2-2,.,TRBV5-1,15,CASSLEGHSTGELFF,TGCGCCAGCAGCTTGGAGGGACACAGCACCGGGGAGCTGTTTTTT
.,TRBJ2-7,.,TRBV27,15,CASSSGLPSSYEQYF,TGTGCCAGCAGTTCCGGACTACCCTCCTCCTACGAGCAGTACTTC
.,TRBJ2-7,.,TRBV6-5,15,CASSYSGLPSYEQYF,TGTGCCAGCAGTTACTCGGGACTTCCGTCCTACGAGCAGTACTTC
.,TRBJ1-2,.,TRBV5-6,11,CASSRGYGYTF,TGTGCCAGCAGCAGGGGCTATGGCTACACCTTC
.,TRBJ1-1,.,TRBV5-1,14,CASSGTTSGTEAFF,TGCGCCAGCAGCGGGACTACCTCGGGCACTGAAGCTTTCTTT
TRBD2,TRBJ2-5,.,TRBV29-1,14,CSVGGSGVGETQYF,TGCAGCGTTGGGGGTAGCGGGGTGGGAGAGACCCAGTACTTC
TRBD1,TRBJ2-1,.,TRBV27,16,CASSHSGTGSGNEQFF,TGTGCCAGCAGTCACTCCGGGACAGGGTCAGGCAATGAGCAGTTCTTC
TRBD2,TRBJ2-3,.,TRBV30,15,CAWSVLELAGDTQYF,TGTGCCTGGAGTGTACTAGAACTAGCGGGGGATACGCAGTATTTT
TRBD1,TRBJ2-5,once,TRBV5-1,16,CASSLFGRGWEETQYF,TGCGCCAGCAGCCTCTTCGGCAGGGGGTGGGAAGAGACCCAGTACTTC
.,TRBJ2-7,.,TRBV5-8,15,CASSLGGKQSYEQYF,TGTGCCAGCAGCTTGGGCGGGAAGCAATCCTACGAGCAGTACTTC
TRBD2,TRBJ2-5,.,TRBV7-2,18,CASSLYGRLAGPQETQYF,TGTGCCAGCAGCTTATATGGCCGGTTAGCGGGGCCTCAAGAGACCCAGTACTTC
TRBD1,TRBJ2-5,.,TRBV28,15,CASSSHRQGVETQYF,TGTGCCAGCAGCTCCCACCGACAGGGGGTAGAGACCCAGTACTTC
TRBD1,TRBJ1-2,.,TRBV14,14,CASSQELTGGGYTF,TGTGCCAGCAGCCAAGAATTGACAGGGGGTGGCTACACCTTC
.,TRBJ1-4,.,TRBV19,14,CASSMKGAGEKLFF,TGTGCCAGTAGTATGAAAGGGGCCGGAGAAAAACTGTTTTTT
TRBD2,TRBJ2-1,.,TRBV7-3,16,CASSRLAGSSYNEQFF,TGTGCCAGCAGCAGACTAGCGGGAAGCTCCTACAATGAGCAGTTCTTC
TRBD1,TRBJ1-1,.,TRBV5-6,13,CASSFRGSTEAFF,TGTGCCAGCAGCTTCAGGGGGAGCACTGAAGCTTTCTTT
.,TRBJ1-2,once,TRBV5-1,17,CASSFTGPQSLSYGYTF,TGCGCCAGCAGCTTTACAGGGCCCCAATCCCTTAGCTATGGCTACACCTTC
.,TRBJ2-7,.,TRBV4-2,15,CASSKEATALYEQYF,TGTGCCAGCAGCAAGGAAGCGACAGCTCTCTACGAGCAGTACTTC
TRBD2,TRBJ2-7,.,TRBV10-3,13,CAISAAGGYEQYF,TGTGCCATCAGTGCAGCGGGGGGCTACGAGCAGTACTTC
TRBD2,TRBJ2-1,.,TRBV4-1,18,CASSQGTSGSNRYNEQFF,TGCGCCAGCAGCCAAGGGACTAGCGGGAGCAACCGCTACAATGAGCAGTTCTTC
TRBD1,TRBJ1-1,.,TRBV5-4,14,CASSTGQGRTEAFF,TGTGCCAGCAGCACCGGACAGGGGAGGACTGAAGCTTTCTTT
TRBD1,TRBJ2-1,.,TRBV7-7,16,CASSLEDRVSYNEQFF,TGTGCTAGCAGCTTAGAGGACAGGGTGTCCTACAATGAGCAGTTCTTC
TRBD1,TRBJ1-2,.,TRBV27,15,CASSFRPTGTYGYTF,TGTGCCAGCAGTTTTAGACCGACAGGGACCTATGGCTACACCTTC
TRBD1,TRBJ1-1,.,TRBV14,16,CASSRLGDRLGTEAFF,TGTGCCAGCAGCCGCCTAGGGGACAGATTAGGGACTGAAGCTTTCTTT
.,TRBJ2-7,.,TRBV7-2,13,CASNLIRSGEQYF,TGTGCCAGCAACCTCATACGGAGCGGCGAGCAGTACTTC
.,TRBJ1-5,.,TRBV5-1,16,CASSPGEGSRGQPQHF,TGCGCCAGCAGTCCGGGGGAGGGGAGCCGCGGTCAGCCCCAGCATTTT
TRBD2,TRBJ2-1,.,TRBV9,18,CASSPKGLTSVWDHEQFF,TGTGCCAGCAGCCCAAAGGGGCTGACTAGCGTTTGGGACCATGAGCAGTTCTTC
.,TRBJ2-5,.,TRBV20-1,11,CSAEHQETQYF,TGCAGTGCCGAGCACCAAGAGACCCAGTACTTC
.,TRBJ2-7,.,TRBV6-5,15,CASSSWGRTSYEQYF,TGTGCCAGCAGTTCTTGGGGCAGGACCTCCTACGAGCAGTACTTC
.,TRBJ1-3,.,TRBV7-8,16,CASSLGTVNSGNTIYF,TGTGCCAGCAGCTTAGGAACGGTGAACTCTGGAAACACCATATATTTT
.,TRBJ2-7,.,TRBV6-6,15,CASSSRRGYNYEQYF,TGTGCCAGCAGTTCAAGGAGGGGCTATAACTACGAGCAGTACTTC
TRBD1,TRBJ2-7,.,TRBV27,18,CASSLTYMGQGASYEQYF,TGTGCCAGCAGTCTCACCTATATGGGACAGGGGGCGTCCTACGAGCAGTACTTC
.,TRBJ2-3,.,TRBV10-3,17,CAISEPTSPAVRDTQYF,TGTGCCATCAGTGAGCCCACTAGCCCAGCCGTCCGAGATACGCAGTATTTT
.,TRBJ2-1,.,TRBV12-5,14,CASGLDWGHFEQFF,TGTGCTAGTGGTTTGGACTGGGGGCATTTCGAGCAGTTCTTC
.,TRBJ2-7,.,TRBV4-2,14,CASSQGPGSYEQYF,TGTGCCAGCAGCCAAGGTCCGGGCTCCTACGAGCAGTACTTC